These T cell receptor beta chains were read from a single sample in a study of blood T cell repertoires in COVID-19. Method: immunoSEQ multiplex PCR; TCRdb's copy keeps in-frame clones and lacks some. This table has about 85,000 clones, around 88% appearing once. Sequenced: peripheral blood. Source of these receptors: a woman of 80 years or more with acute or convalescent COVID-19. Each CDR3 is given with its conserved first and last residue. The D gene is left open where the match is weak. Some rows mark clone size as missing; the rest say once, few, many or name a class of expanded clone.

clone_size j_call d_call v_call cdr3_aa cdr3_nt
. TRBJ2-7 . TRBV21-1 CASSEIIRDRPYEQYF TGTGCCAGCAGCGAAATTATCCGGGACAGACCTTACGAGCAGTACTTC
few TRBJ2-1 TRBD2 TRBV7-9 CASSQGLAGYNEQFF TGTGCCAGCAGCCAGGGACTAGCGGGCTACAATGAGCAGTTCTTC
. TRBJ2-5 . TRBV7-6 CASSYFARAQETQYF TGTGCCAGCAGCTACTTTGCAAGAGCTCAAGAGACCCAGTACTTC
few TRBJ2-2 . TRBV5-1 CASSKDRRGAGELFF TGCGCCAGCAGCAAGGACCGACGGGGTGCCGGGGAGCTGTTTTTT
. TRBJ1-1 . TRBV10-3 CAMRGLMNTEAFF TGTGCCATGAGGGGGTTGATGAACACTGAAGCTTTCTTT
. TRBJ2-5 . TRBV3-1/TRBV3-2 CASSQGEGTQYF TGTGCCAGCAGCCAAGGAGAGGGGACCCAGTACTTC
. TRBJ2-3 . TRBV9 CASSVDGSYTDTQYF TGTGCCAGCAGCGTAGACGGGAGCTACACAGATACGCAGTATTTT
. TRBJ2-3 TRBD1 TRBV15 CATSRDPPGQFPSTDTQYF TGTGCCACCAGCAGAGATCCTCCGGGACAGTTCCCAAGCACAGATACGCAGTATTTT
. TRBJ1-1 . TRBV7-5 CARTLRTGTEAFF TGTGCCAGAACCCTTCGAACAGGGACTGAAGCTTTCTTT
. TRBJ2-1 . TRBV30 CAWRGGYEQFF TGTGCCTGGAGGGGAGGTTATGAGCAGTTCTTC
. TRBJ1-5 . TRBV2 CASSRAAVNQPQHF TGTGCCAGCAGCCGCGCGGCAGTCAATCAGCCCCAGCATTTT
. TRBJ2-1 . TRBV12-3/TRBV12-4 CASSPGVNEQFF TGTGCCAGCAGCCCGGGTGTAAATGAGCAGTTCTTC
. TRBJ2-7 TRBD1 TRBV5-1 CASSYGDREIEQYF TGCGCCAGCAGCTATGGGGACAGGGAAATCGAGCAGTACTTC
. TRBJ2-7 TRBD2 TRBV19 CASSILAGAYEQYF TGTGCCAGTAGTATTCTAGCGGGAGCCTACGAGCAGTACTTC
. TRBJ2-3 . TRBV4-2 CASSQVTDTDTQYF TGTGCCAGCAGCCAAGTCACAGACACAGATACGCAGTATTTT
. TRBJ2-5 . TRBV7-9 CASSFQETQYF TGTGCCAGCAGCTTTCAGGAGACCCAGTACTTC
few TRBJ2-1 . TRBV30 CAWSLTGIGEQFF TGTGCCTGGAGTTTGACGGGGATAGGAGAGCAGTTCTTC
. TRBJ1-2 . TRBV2 CASSEAGRYGYTF TGTGCCAGCAGTGAGGCAGGCCGGTATGGCTACACCTTC
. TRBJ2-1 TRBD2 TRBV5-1 CASSGGLAVNPRSYNEQFF TGCGCCAGCAGCGGGGGACTAGCTGTTAATCCGCGCTCCTACAATGAGCAGTTCTTC
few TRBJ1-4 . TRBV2 CASSVQGGNEKLFF TGTGCCAGCAGTGTACAGGGTGGGAATGAAAAACTGTTTTTT
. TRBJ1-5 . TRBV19 CATADTFNQPQHF TGTGCCACCGCGGACACTTTCAATCAGCCCCAGCATTTT
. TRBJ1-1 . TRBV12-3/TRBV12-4 CASRSMNTEAFF TGTGCCAGCCGTAGTATGAACACTGAAGCTTTCTTT
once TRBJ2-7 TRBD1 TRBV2 CASRGQGPYEQYF TGTGCCAGCAGGGGACAGGGTCCCTACGAGCAGTACTTC
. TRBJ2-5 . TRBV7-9 CASTSLTGGRVETQYF TGTGCCAGCACCAGCCTTACCGGGGGGCGCGTAGAGACCCAGTACTTC
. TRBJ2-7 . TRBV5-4 CASSQESGTRHEQYF TGTGCCAGCAGCCAGGAGTCCGGGACACGCCACGAGCAGTACTTC
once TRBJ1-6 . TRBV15 CATSPGRNSPLHF TGTGCCACCAGCCCCGGGAGAAATTCACCCCTCCACTTT
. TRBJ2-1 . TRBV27 CASSPTPFRTGTRSYNEQFF TGTGCCAGCAGTCCTACCCCCTTTAGAACAGGGACACGCTCCTACAATGAGCAGTTCTTC
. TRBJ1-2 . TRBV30 CAWSWQNYGYTF TGTGCCTGGAGTTGGCAGAACTATGGCTACACCTTC
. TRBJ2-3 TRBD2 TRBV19 CASSIPRSGLVTQYF TGTGCCAGTAGTATCCCCCGCTCAGGACTAGTCACGCAGTATTTT
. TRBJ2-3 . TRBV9 CASSGLSSTDTQYF TGTGCCAGCAGCGGGCTTTCTAGCACAGATACGCAGTATTTT
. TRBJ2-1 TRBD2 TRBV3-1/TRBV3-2 CASSHLGTSGGGEQFF TGTGCCAGCAGCCACCTTGGGACTAGCGGGGGAGGTGAGCAGTTCTTC
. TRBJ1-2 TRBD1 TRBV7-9 CASSLGWGQGLRGYTF TGTGCCAGCAGCTTAGGATGGGGACAGGGGCTTCGAGGCTACACCTTC
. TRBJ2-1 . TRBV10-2 CASSAVSANNEQFF TGCGCCAGCAGTGCGGTTAGCGCAAATAATGAGCAGTTCTTC
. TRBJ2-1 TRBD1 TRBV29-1 CSVLPGQVANEQFF TGCAGCGTCCTGCCCGGACAGGTGGCCAATGAGCAGTTCTTC
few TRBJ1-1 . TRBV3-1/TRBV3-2 CASSQDRLPRAEAFF TGTGCCAGCAGCCAAGACAGACTCCCCAGGGCCGAAGCTTTCTTT
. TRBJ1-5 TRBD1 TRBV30 CAWSTGDYNQPQHF TGTGCCTGGAGTACAGGGGATTACAATCAGCCCCAGCATTTT
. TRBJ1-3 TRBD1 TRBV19 CASSLIQGNSGNTIYF TGTGCCAGTAGTTTAATACAGGGGAATTCTGGAAACACCATATATTTT
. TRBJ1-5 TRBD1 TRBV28 CASRNRGQPQHF TGTGCCAGCAGGAACAGGGGTCAGCCCCAGCATTTT
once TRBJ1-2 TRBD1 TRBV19 CASSKTGYDGYTF TGTGCCAGTAGTAAGACAGGGTACGATGGCTACACCTTC
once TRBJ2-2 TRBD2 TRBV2 CASSISGGAGELFF TGTGCCAGCAGTATTTCGGGAGGCGCCGGGGAGCTGTTTTTT
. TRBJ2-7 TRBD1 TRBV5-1 CASSQDRGKYEQYF TGCGCCAGCAGCCAAGACAGGGGGAAATACGAGCAGTACTTC
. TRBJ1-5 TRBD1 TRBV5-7 CASTSCQDRKFRNQPQHF TGTGCCAGCACCTCCTGTCAGGACAGGAAGTTTAGGAATCAGCCCCAGCATTTT
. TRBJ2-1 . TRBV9 CASSPQGVHLNEQFF TGTGCCAGCAGCCCACAGGGAGTCCATTTGAATGAGCAGTTCTTC
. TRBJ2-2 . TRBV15 CATSREGGTRELFF TGTGCCACCAGCAGAGAGGGAGGCACCAGGGAGCTGTTTTTT
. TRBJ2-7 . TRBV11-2 CASSFLISSYEQYF TGTGCCAGCAGCTTCCTAATATCATCCTACGAGCAGTACTTC
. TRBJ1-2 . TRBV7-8 CASSPAGAAGYTF TGTGCCAGCAGCCCCGCGGGGGCTGCTGGCTACACCTTC
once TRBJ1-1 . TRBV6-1 CASSETTGQNTEAFF TGTGCCAGCAGTGAGACGACAGGTCAGAACACTGAAGCTTTCTTT
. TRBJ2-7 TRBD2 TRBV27 CASSFASGTGEQYF TGTGCCAGCAGTTTCGCCAGCGGGACTGGCGAGCAGTACTTC
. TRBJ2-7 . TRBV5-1 CASSLDSQYEQYF TGCGCCAGCAGCTTGGACAGCCAGTACGAGCAGTACTTC
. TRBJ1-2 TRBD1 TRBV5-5 CASSSGQPYGYTF TGTGCCAGCAGCTCGGGACAGCCATATGGCTACACCTTC
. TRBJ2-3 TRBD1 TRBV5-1 CASSLVTGAADTQYF TGCGCCAGCAGCTTGGTAACAGGGGCAGCAGATACGCAGTATTTT
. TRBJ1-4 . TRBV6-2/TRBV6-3 CASSSRIGAEKLFF TGTGCCAGCAGTTCCCGAATAGGAGCCGAAAAACTGTTTTTT
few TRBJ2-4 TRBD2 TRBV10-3 CAISEFLAGVKNIQYF TGTGCCATCAGTGAGTTCCTAGCGGGAGTCAAAAACATTCAGTACTTC
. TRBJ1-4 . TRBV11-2 CASSRFGRARNEKLFF TGTGCCAGCAGCCGCTTCGGCAGGGCTAGAAATGAAAAACTGTTTTTT
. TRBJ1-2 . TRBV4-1 CASSQAGDTYGYTF TGCGCCAGCAGCCAAGCCGGGGACACATATGGCTACACCTTC
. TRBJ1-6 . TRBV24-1 CATNGQWDSPLHF TGTGCCACTAACGGACAGTGGGATTCACCCCTCCACTTT
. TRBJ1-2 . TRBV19 CASSPEQRNYGYTF TGTGCCAGTAGTCCCGAACAGAGAAACTATGGCTACACCTTC
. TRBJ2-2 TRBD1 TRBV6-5 CASGQGAGELFF TGTGCCAGCGGGCAGGGGGCCGGGGAGCTGTTTTTT
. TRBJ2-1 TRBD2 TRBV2 CASSERASGANEQFF TGTGCCAGCAGTGAAAGGGCTAGCGGGGCGAATGAGCAGTTCTTC